What follows describes a single T cell receptor beta chain. It lacks a known antigen. Within one base of it there is no much larger clone, and no base qualities were kept. The source of the sample is a study of Graves' ophthalmopathy and Graves' hyperthyroidism (dated by TCRdb to between 2018 and 2020). At the level of the whole study: Peripheral blood was collected at initial diagnosis, prior to any treatment. The study used TCR beta repertoire signatures to distinguish Graves' ophthalmopathy from Graves' hyperthyroidism and to predict progression to ophthalmopathy. In total, some 140 blood samples were TCR-sequenced: under 45 ophthalmopathy, under 80 hyperthyroidism and approximately 17 hyperthyroidism-to-ophthalmopathy patients. To explore V-J signatures that separate ophthalmopathy from hyperthyroidism, a discovery set of approximately 100 patients was enrolled, consisting of 43 with ophthalmopathy and 55 to 65 with stable hyperthyroidism. The independent validation cohort included 18 to 20 hyperthyroidism patients plus 17 patients who later progressed from hyperthyroidism to ophthalmopathy. In roughly six hyperthyroidism patients, the T-cell repertoires found in thyroid tissue were compared with those found in blood. Following sampling, methimazole starting at 30 mg daily was administered to hyperthyroidism patients, and high-dose intravenous methylprednisolone was administered to ophthalmopathy patients. The 100 or so discovery patients were randomly split 7:3 into training and test sets.

V loses 5 bases of germline sequence and J loses 5 bases, and the interval between the two ends is 10 bases. CDR3 length: 13 amino acids, cysteine to phenylalanine. Only CDR3 DNA remains: 39 bases, in frame from the first base. Per the germline V gene (reference sequence), LNHDA is the CDR1 and SQIVND is the CDR2. The investigation overall reported the following: Most of the expanded thyroid clonotypes with a frequency above 0.001 were also detected in blood, and it was suggested that the thyroid immune response may be reflected by blood repertoires. In cross-validation, the 13-signature model distinguished ophthalmopathy from stable hyperthyroidism with less than 90% sensitivity and over 81% specificity, while in the test set the corresponding values were roughly 80% and 75%. Sample size was not predetermined statistically, and investigators were not blinded to group allocation. In validation, the model predicted ophthalmopathy progression with about 71% sensitivity and less than 80% specificity; roughly eleven predicted patients were CT-confirmed with GO in a median of around 6 months.

Hyperthyroidism was considered stable if no progression to ophthalmopathy occurred within 18 months of follow-up. Hyperthyroidism patients were newly diagnosed, with disease duration under 2 months, and aged 18 to 65 years. Anyone with other autoimmune diseases, uncontrolled infections, pregnancy or lactation was excluded from the study. Clinical symptoms, serum thyroxine, TRAb, thyroid ultrasound and orbital computed tomography formed the basis of the diagnosis. Using Ficoll-Paque density gradient centrifugation, PBMCs were isolated from 8.5 to 10 ml of fresh peripheral blood. Total RNA was extracted using Trizol reagent, and RNA quality was checked on an Agilent 2100 Bioanalyzer. TCR beta CDR3 regions were amplified from RNA transcripts for repertoire sequencing. HTBI primers and the Qiagen OneStep RT-PCR kit were used in a first-round RT-PCR, which was followed by a second-round multiplex PCR, size selection and purification. Sequencing of the libraries was carried out on an Illumina HiSeq2000 in paired-end mode with 100 bp reads. Per the source publication's procedure: SOAPnuke was used for read processing, and reads with adapters, uncalled bases, a mean Phred below 15, or no exact constant-primer or identifier match were discarded. COPE v1.2.5 was used to merge high-quality paired reads. Each unique nucleotide sequence was defined as a clonotype, and clonotypes were aligned to IMGT TRB V, D and J references with MiTCR v1.1. Only V-J combinations with frequency above 0.0001 were analysed, covering approximately 99% of repertoires. For each V-J combination, a TCR clonal expansion and chaos score was defined as the ratio of F50 clonal expansion to chaos observed in the TCRdist matrix. Welch's t-statistics and random forest were used to reduce the features to about 14 V-J combinations, which were then used as input to a naive Bayes classifier. The Morisita-Horn index was used to measure how similar the thyroid and blood repertoires were. TCRdb reprocessing: public reads trimmed at Q25 with fastp, clones called with MiXCR, in-frame beta chains kept. Rows with one shared CDR3 protein collapse into an entry with the most common genes and DNA. In this record, the V and J calls reflect TCRdb's handling and not the investigators' own analysis. The sample profile shows about 620,000 distinct CDR3 sequences; roughly 20% of them were found once. Of the sample, more than 5.5% falls within the top ten clones.

The rearranged segments are TRBV19 and TRBJ1-5; TRBD1 could be the D gene, as 5 bases match. The receptor comes from a woman between 18 and 29 years old with stable Graves' hyperthyroidism. Some clones in this sample may be carry-over from other donors' samples. Donor details come from another sample of the same person, matched by shared clones. Sequencing input: peripheral blood. The CDR3 corresponds to CASSGGLDQPQHF. The sequenced DNA is TGTGCCAGTAGTGGGGGGTTGGATCAGCCCCAGCATTTT.